These T cell receptor beta chains were read from a single sample in a study of OX40 agonist ivuxolimab in advanced cancers. Generated by immunoSEQ multiplex PCR, the TCRdb table keeps only in-frame clones and is missing some. The sample shows around 66,000 clones, 65% to 85% of them seen only once. Sequencing was performed on CD4+ or CD8+ T cells sorted from blood, taken in a trial of the OX40 agonist ivuxolimab. These receptors all stem from an adult with an advanced solid tumor such as melanoma, head and neck, liver or kidney cancer. Both conserved end residues are part of each CDR3. A D gene is named only where the DNA matches it firmly. Clone size is stated in some rows and not others, as once, few, many or a class when expanded.

d_gene: -; abundance: -; v_gene: TRBV19; j_gene: TRBJ1-6; CDR3nt: TGTGCCAGTAGTATAGACAGGGATAATTCACCCCTCCACTTT; CDR3aa: CASSIDRDNSPLHF
d_gene: -; abundance: -; v_gene: TRBV7-8; j_gene: TRBJ1-1; CDR3nt: TGTGCCAGCAGTCACAACACTGAAGCTTTCTTT; CDR3aa: CASSHNTEAFF
d_gene: -; abundance: once; v_gene: TRBV4-3; j_gene: TRBJ1-1; CDR3nt: TGCGCCAGCAGCTACCATACGGGCCAGGGTGAAGCTTTCTTT; CDR3aa: CASSYHTGQGEAFF
d_gene: -; abundance: -; v_gene: TRBV18; j_gene: TRBJ1-5; CDR3nt: TGTGCCAGCTCACCACCCGGCAGGGTTTCGGGCAATCAGCCCCAGCATTTT; CDR3aa: CASSPPGRVSGNQPQHF
d_gene: TRBD2; abundance: -; v_gene: TRBV6-5; j_gene: TRBJ2-5; CDR3nt: TGTGCCAGCAGTACTAGCGGGGGGGCGTGGGAGACCCAGTACTTC; CDR3aa: CASSTSGGAWETQYF
d_gene: -; abundance: -; v_gene: TRBV6-6; j_gene: TRBJ1-6; CDR3nt: TGTGCCAGTCGCTCCGGAATCAGGGCTCAAATTCTCCACTTT; CDR3aa: CASRSGIRAQILHF
d_gene: -; abundance: -; v_gene: TRBV2; j_gene: TRBJ2-5; CDR3nt: TGTGCCAGCAGTGAATTCCAGGGCGGAGCTATTGAGACCCAGTACTTC; CDR3aa: CASSEFQGGAIETQYF
d_gene: -; abundance: once; v_gene: TRBV5-4; j_gene: TRBJ1-1; CDR3nt: TGTGCCAGCAGCTTGGCCGCCGGGATCAACACTGAAGCTTTCTTT; CDR3aa: CASSLAAGINTEAFF
d_gene: -; abundance: -; v_gene: TRBV19; j_gene: TRBJ2-1; CDR3nt: TGTGCCAGTAGTTGGGGGGAGTCCAGCTCCTACAATGAGCAGTTCTTC; CDR3aa: CASSWGESSSYNEQFF
d_gene: -; abundance: few; v_gene: TRBV2; j_gene: TRBJ2-7; CDR3nt: TGTGCCAGCAGTCATACGACAGAGACCTACGAGCAGTACTTC; CDR3aa: CASSHTTETYEQYF
d_gene: TRBD1; abundance: -; v_gene: TRBV30; j_gene: TRBJ1-1; CDR3nt: TGTGCCTGGAGTGTTAAGCTGACAGGGGGCGAGGACACTGAAGCTTTCTTT; CDR3aa: CAWSVKLTGGEDTEAFF
d_gene: TRBD2; abundance: -; v_gene: TRBV6-1; j_gene: TRBJ2-2; CDR3nt: TGTGCCAGCAGTGTATCCAGCGGGGGGGGGAACACCGGGGAGCTGTTTTTT; CDR3aa: CASSVSSGGGNTGELFF
d_gene: TRBD2; abundance: -; v_gene: TRBV9; j_gene: TRBJ2-3; CDR3nt: TGTGCCAGCAGCGTCAGTACTAGCGGGGGGATGTCAGATACGCAGTATTTT; CDR3aa: CASSVSTSGGMSDTQYF
d_gene: TRBD2; abundance: once; v_gene: TRBV6-1; j_gene: TRBJ2-5; CDR3nt: TGTGCCAGCGGTGCCCGGGGGGGCCTGGAGACCCAGTACTTC; CDR3aa: CASGARGGLETQYF
d_gene: -; abundance: -; v_gene: TRBV19; j_gene: TRBJ1-2; CDR3nt: TGTGCCAGCCGGACACACAACTATGGCTACACCTTC; CDR3aa: CASRTHNYGYTF
d_gene: TRBD1; abundance: -; v_gene: TRBV19; j_gene: TRBJ1-5; CDR3nt: TGTGCCAGTAGTTGGCAGGGGGCAGGTCAGCCCCAGCATTTT; CDR3aa: CASSWQGAGQPQHF
d_gene: -; abundance: -; v_gene: TRBV6-1; j_gene: TRBJ1-5; CDR3nt: TGTGCCAGCAGTTTCAAGGGGGGTCAGCCCCAGCATTTT; CDR3aa: CASSFKGGQPQHF
d_gene: -; abundance: -; v_gene: TRBV19; j_gene: TRBJ1-2; CDR3nt: TGTGCCAGTAGTACGTGGACAGTCCGAAACTATGGCTACACCTTC; CDR3aa: CASSTWTVRNYGYTF
d_gene: -; abundance: -; v_gene: TRBV9; j_gene: TRBJ2-7; CDR3nt: TGTGCCAGCAGCGGCGCCGGGGCAGGAGGGCCTTACGAGCAGTACTTC; CDR3aa: CASSGAGAGGPYEQYF
d_gene: -; abundance: -; v_gene: TRBV5-6; j_gene: TRBJ2-7; CDR3nt: TGTGCCAGCAGCCTCAGACCTGGACAGTGGGGCTCCTACGAGCAGTACTTC; CDR3aa: CASSLRPGQWGSYEQYF
d_gene: -; abundance: -; v_gene: TRBV7-6; j_gene: TRBJ2-7; CDR3nt: TGTGCCAGCAGCTTCGACAGCTCCTACGAGCAGTACTTC; CDR3aa: CASSFDSSYEQYF
d_gene: -; abundance: -; v_gene: TRBV2; j_gene: TRBJ1-3; CDR3nt: TGTGCCAGCAGGGGGGACGGAAACACCATATATTTT; CDR3aa: CASRGDGNTIYF
d_gene: -; abundance: once; v_gene: TRBV19; j_gene: TRBJ1-2; CDR3nt: TGTGCCAGTAGTCACCTGGGACTCAACCATGGCTACACCTTC; CDR3aa: CASSHLGLNHGYTF
d_gene: -; abundance: -; v_gene: TRBV2; j_gene: TRBJ2-1; CDR3nt: TGTGCCAGCAGACAGGCCCCCTACAATGAGCAGTTCTTC; CDR3aa: CASRQAPYNEQFF
d_gene: TRBD2; abundance: -; v_gene: TRBV5-1; j_gene: TRBJ2-1; CDR3nt: TGCGCCAGCAGCTTGGGAGCGGGGACGACCTTGTTCTCCTACAATGAGCAGTTCTTC; CDR3aa: CASSLGAGTTLFSYNEQFF
d_gene: TRBD1; abundance: -; v_gene: TRBV18; j_gene: TRBJ2-2; CDR3nt: TGTGCCAGCTCACCCTGGACCGTCCAGGGGGCAAACACCGGGGAGCTGTTTTTT; CDR3aa: CASSPWTVQGANTGELFF
d_gene: -; abundance: -; v_gene: TRBV27; j_gene: TRBJ1-2; CDR3nt: TGTGCCAGCAGTCCCGGTTGGGAAACAGTCTATGGCTACACCTTC; CDR3aa: CASSPGWETVYGYTF
d_gene: -; abundance: -; v_gene: TRBV18; j_gene: TRBJ1-2; CDR3nt: TGTGCCAGCTCTCAAAACGAATATGGCTACACCTTC; CDR3aa: CASSQNEYGYTF
d_gene: TRBD1; abundance: -; v_gene: TRBV5-1; j_gene: TRBJ2-7; CDR3nt: TGCGCCAGCAGCTTGAGCGGGACAGGGTCGGACGAGCAGTACTTC; CDR3aa: CASSLSGTGSDEQYF
d_gene: -; abundance: -; v_gene: TRBV6-1; j_gene: TRBJ2-3; CDR3nt: TGTGCCAGCCGGAGGTGGCAGGGTGAAGATACGCAGTATTTT; CDR3aa: CASRRWQGEDTQYF
d_gene: TRBD1; abundance: -; v_gene: TRBV6-5; j_gene: TRBJ2-7; CDR3nt: TGTGCCAGCAGGAGGACAGGGGTCTACGAGCAGTACTTC; CDR3aa: CASRRTGVYEQYF
d_gene: -; abundance: -; v_gene: TRBV19; j_gene: TRBJ2-7; CDR3nt: TGTGCCAGTAGTATGGGCGGCGGAACCTACGAGCAGTACTTC; CDR3aa: CASSMGGGTYEQYF
d_gene: -; abundance: -; v_gene: TRBV7-7; j_gene: TRBJ2-5; CDR3nt: TGTGCTAGCAGCTTAGGGGCGCAGAGTCAAGAGACCCAGTACTTC; CDR3aa: CASSLGAQSQETQYF
d_gene: TRBD2; abundance: few; v_gene: TRBV18; j_gene: TRBJ2-7; CDR3nt: TGTGCCAGCTCCCAGCGGGGCCAAACCTACGAGCAGTACTTC; CDR3aa: CASSQRGQTYEQYF
d_gene: -; abundance: -; v_gene: TRBV9; j_gene: TRBJ1-1; CDR3nt: TGTGCCAGCAGCAAAAGTTCATGGGACACTGAAGCTTTCTTT; CDR3aa: CASSKSSWDTEAFF
d_gene: -; abundance: -; v_gene: TRBV12-5; j_gene: TRBJ2-2; CDR3nt: TGTGCTAGTGGTTTGAAAGCCACCGGGGAGCTGTTTTTT; CDR3aa: CASGLKATGELFF
d_gene: TRBD1; abundance: -; v_gene: TRBV10-3; j_gene: TRBJ2-5; CDR3nt: TGTGCCATCAGTGAACTCAGGGGGCAAGAGACCCAGTACTTC; CDR3aa: CAISELRGQETQYF
d_gene: -; abundance: -; v_gene: TRBV9; j_gene: TRBJ2-3; CDR3nt: TGTGCCAGCAGCGCAGAAACAGATACGCAGTATTTT; CDR3aa: CASSAETDTQYF
d_gene: -; abundance: -; v_gene: TRBV5-1; j_gene: TRBJ2-5; CDR3nt: TGCGCCAGCAGCTTGACAGTCCAAGAGACCCAGTACTTC; CDR3aa: CASSLTVQETQYF
d_gene: -; abundance: -; v_gene: TRBV28; j_gene: TRBJ1-1; CDR3nt: TGTGCCAGCTTTGGACCGACGAAAGAAGCTTTCTTT; CDR3aa: CASFGPTKEAFF